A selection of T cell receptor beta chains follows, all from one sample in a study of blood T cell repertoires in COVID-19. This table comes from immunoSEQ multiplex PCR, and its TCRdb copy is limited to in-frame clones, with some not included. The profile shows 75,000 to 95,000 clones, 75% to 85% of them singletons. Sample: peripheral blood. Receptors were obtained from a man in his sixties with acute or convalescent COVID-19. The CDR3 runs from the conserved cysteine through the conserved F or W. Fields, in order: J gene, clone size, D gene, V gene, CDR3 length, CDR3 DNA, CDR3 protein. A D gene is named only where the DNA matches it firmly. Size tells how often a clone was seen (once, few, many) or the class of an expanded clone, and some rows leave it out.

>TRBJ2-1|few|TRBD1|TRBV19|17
TGTGCCAGTAGCCCCAGGGTTGGGACAGGGAGCTACAATGAGCAGTTCTTC
CASSPRVGTGSYNEQFF
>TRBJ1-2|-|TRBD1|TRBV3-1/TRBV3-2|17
TGTGCCAGCAGCCAAGACTCCGTACAGGGGGCGAACTATGGCTACACCTTC
CASSQDSVQGANYGYTF
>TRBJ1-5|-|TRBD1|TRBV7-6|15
TGTGCCAGCAGCTCCCAGACAGGGAGAAATCAGCCCCAGCATTTT
CASSSQTGRNQPQHF
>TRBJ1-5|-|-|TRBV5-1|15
TGCGCCAGCAGCTTGGTACCCGGGAGCAATCAGCCCCAGCATTTT
CASSLVPGSNQPQHF
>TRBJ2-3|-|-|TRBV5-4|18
TGTGCCAGCAGCTTGGGGGTTCTACAGGGCGGTGGCACAGATACGCAGTATTTT
CASSLGVLQGGGTDTQYF
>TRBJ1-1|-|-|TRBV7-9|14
TGTGCCAGCAGCTTAGTTGGGGGCGGCACTGAAGCTTTCTTT
CASSLVGGGTEAFF
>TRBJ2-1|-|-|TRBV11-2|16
TGTGCCAGCAGCTTAGGTTTCGTGGGGGGGCAGGGTGAGCAGTTCTTC
CASSLGFVGGQGEQFF
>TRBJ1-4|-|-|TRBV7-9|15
TGTGCCAGCAGCCCCTGGACATCATTTAATGAAAAACTGTTTTTT
CASSPWTSFNEKLFF
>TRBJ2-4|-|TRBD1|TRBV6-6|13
TGTGCCAGCAGAACAGGGACAGGGGGCATTCAGTACTTC
CASRTGTGGIQYF
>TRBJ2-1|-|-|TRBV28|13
TGTGCCAGCAGTTTCCCTCCCAAAGCGGATCAGTTCTTC
CASSFPPKADQFF
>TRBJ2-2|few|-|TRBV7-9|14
TGTGCCAGCAGCTTTTTGGGTAGGGACACCGAGCTGTTTTTT
CASSFLGRDTELFF
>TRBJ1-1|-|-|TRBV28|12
TGTGCCAGCAGTTATACAGTATATGAAGCTTTCTTT
CASSYTVYEAFF
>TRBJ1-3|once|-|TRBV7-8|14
TGTGCCAGCAGCCCTCGGGAGGCTGGAAACACCATATATTTT
CASSPREAGNTIYF
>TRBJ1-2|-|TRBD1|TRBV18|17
TGTGCCAGCTCACCACAAGGACAGGGGGCCCCTAACTATGGCTACACCTTC
CASSPQGQGAPNYGYTF